Listed here are 29 T cell receptor beta chains from one sample, sequenced in a study of beta chain features in type 1 diabetes. What these receptors recognize is not known. Study-wide points: Across all four CD4+ subsets, people with type 1 diabetes showed modestly shorter TCRB CDR3s.

What was sequenced were expressed TCRB transcripts, since all of the isolated RNA had been reverse transcribed. Sequencing used immunoSEQ multiplex PCR; TCRdb keeps in-frame clones, though not all of them. The sample shows fewer than 300,000 clones, around 9.9% of them seen only once. The specimen was naive CD4+ T cells from blood. Source of these receptors: a man younger than 40 with type 1 diabetes.

V and J are TRBV25-1 and TRBJ1-2, with no clear D. V lost 3 bases to trimming and J lost 9 bases, with 11 bases between them. The CDR3 is made up of 12 amino acids. The germline CDR1 and CDR2 sequences are MGHDK and SYGVNS. CDR3 residues: CASSDRANSYTF. The CDR3, as DNA: TGTGCCAGCAGTGACCGTGCTAATAGCTACACCTTC.

This clone has just a few counts. The chain has TRBV7-9 and TRBJ2-1; TRBD1 is a possible D gene (5 bases). The CDR3 runs to 15 residues. CDR1 and CDR2 (germline): SEHNR, FQNEAQ (reference sequence). V gave up 1 base and J gave up 5 bases, with 12 bases separating them. DNA of the CDR3: TGTGCCAGCAGCTTAGACGGCAGGGTCCACAATGAGCAGTTCTTC. Protein product: CASSLDGRVHNEQFF.

This clone was seen more than once but under ten times. The chain is built from TRBV7-9 and TRBJ2-5; 12 bases are shared with TRBD1. V lost 4 bases and J lost 5; bases outside the gene matches: 11. This CDR3 spans 17 amino acids. Per the germline V gene, CDR1 is SEHNR and CDR2 is FQNEAQ (reference sequence). CDR3 amino acids: CASSSTLGQGARETQYF. The DNA of the CDR3 is TGTGCCAGCAGCTCCACACTGGGACAGGGGGCTCGGGAGACCCAGTACTTC.

This clone occurred a few times. The J gene is TRBJ1-5, the V gene TRBV5-1; no clear D gene. The CDR3 totals 15 residues. The V end lost 0 bases, the J end lost 0 bases, and 7 bases lay between the germline ends. Germline V gene sequence: CDR1 SGHRS, CDR2 YFSETQ. DNA of the CDR3: TGCGCCAGCAGCTTGGGAGGAGATAGCAATCAGCCCCAGCATTTT. Its translation is CASSLGGDSNQPQHF.

This clone was recorded a few times. The rearrangement joins TRBV29-1 to TRBJ2-5; D not resolved. V lost 2 bases to trimming and J lost 3 bases, with 10 bases between them. Germline CDR1 reads SQVTM; CDR2 reads ANQGSEA. This CDR3 has 13 amino acids. This CDR3 reads CSVEKQWKETQYF. In DNA, the CDR3 is TGCAGCGTTGAAAAACAGTGGAAAGAGACCCAGTACTTC. Combining the CDR3 with reference TRBV29-1 and TRBJ2-5 gives the whole variable domain SAVISQKPSRDICQRGTSLTIQCQVDSQVTMMFWYRQQPGQSLTLIATANQGSEATYESGFVIDKFPISRPNLTFSTLTVSNMSPEDSSIYLCSVEKQWKETQYFGPGTRLLVL.

The rearrangement joins TRBV6-5 to TRBJ1-1, with 7 bases that match TRBD1. The germline V gene has CDR1 MNHEY and CDR2 SVGAGI. After removal of 6 bases from V and 9 bases from J, the junction contained 7 bases not matched to a gene. The CDR3 extends over 12 amino acids. The chain's CDR3 is CASSYTGVKAFF. The CDR3 DNA reads TGTGCCAGCAGCTACACAGGGGTAAAAGCTTTCTTT.

This chain joins TRBV15 and TRBJ1-5; 10 nucleotides line up with TRBD1. This CDR3 contains 16 residues. Germline V CDR1 and CDR2: LNHNV, YYDKDF (reference sequence). The V gene end was trimmed by 1 base and the J gene end by 2 bases; junction bases not matched to a gene: 2. The CDR3 region is CATSRGGTGGNQPQHF. The CDR3, as DNA: TGTGCCACCAGCAGAGGTGGGACAGGGGGCAATCAGCCCCAGCATTTT.

The V call is TRBV4-2, the J call TRBJ1-5, with 10 bases fitting TRBD1. CDR1 and CDR2 (germline): LGHNA, YNFKEQ. The CDR3 spans 16 residues. The trim removed 0 bases at V and 4 bases at J, leaving 3 bases unmatched. This CDR3 reads CASSQETGGRNQPQHF. CDR3 DNA sequence: TGTGCCAGCAGCCAAGAGACAGGGGGCAGAAATCAGCCCCAGCATTTT.

The V call is TRBV7-3, the J call TRBJ2-1; 7 bases are shared with TRBD2. The V and J ends lost 4 bases and 0 bases, in that order; junction bases with no gene match: 6. This CDR3 comprises 16 residues. Germline V gene data show CDR1 as SGHTA and CDR2 as FQGTGA. The CDR3 region has the DNA TGTGCCAGCAGCTCGGGACTACCCGACTCCTACAATGAGCAGTTCTTC. Amino acid sequence: CASSSGLPDSYNEQFF.

In its sample, this clone was seen a few times. This rearrangement joins TRBV13 to TRBJ1-2; D gene unclear. CDR1 is PRHDT, CDR2 FYEKMQ, per germline (reference sequence). V gave up 3 bases and J gave up 8 bases, with 7 bases separating them. The CDR3 runs 11 residues. DNA for the CDR3: TGTGCCAGCAGCTTCTCCAGGGGCTACACCTTC. This gives the protein CASSFSRGYTF.

V and J are TRBV4-3 and TRBJ1-1, with 10 bases lining up with TRBD1. Germline V gene sequence: CDR1 LGHNA, CDR2 YSLEER. The junction had 8 bases not matched to a gene; V was cut back by 2 bases and J by 5 bases. This CDR3 has 16 amino acids. This CDR3 is CASSQSYGQGGTEAFF. The CDR3 DNA reads TGCGCCAGCAGCCAATCATATGGACAGGGGGGAACTGAAGCTTTCTTT.

This clone occurred a few times. This chain connects TRBV7-2 to TRBJ2-3; D is unclear. This CDR3 has 16 residues. Per germline, CDR1 SGHTA and CDR2 FQGNSA. V lost 2 bases to trimming and J lost 2 bases, with 14 bases between them. In nucleotides, the CDR3 is TGTGCCAGCAGCTTATCGGCCAGGCTCCTCACAGATACGCAGTATTTT. The encoded protein is CASSLSARLLTDTQYF.

The chain carries TRBV7-2 and TRBJ2-7, with 7 bases lining up with TRBD2. Germline CDR1 is SGHTA and CDR2 is FQGNSA. The CDR3 extends over 15 amino acids. Germline trimming cut 0 bases from V and 2 bases from J; bases unmatched to any gene: 4. Written as DNA, the CDR3 is TGTGCCAGCAGCTTAGCGGCACGGGGGGCCTACGAGCAGTACTTC. As protein: CASSLAARGAYEQYF.

This clone appeared a few times. This chain uses TRBV4-2 with TRBJ2-1; 7 positions match TRBD2. The junction had 4 bases not matched to a gene; V was cut back by 1 base and J by 1 base. The CDR3 is 16 residues long. Germline lookup yields CDR1 LGHNA and CDR2 YNFKEQ. In DNA form, the CDR3 reads TGTGCCAGCAGCCAAGGGACCGGGGGGTCCTACAATGAGCAGTTCTTC. The encoded protein is CASSQGTGGSYNEQFF.

The chain carries TRBV10-3 and TRBJ2-7; 8 bases map to TRBD2. The V segment lost 10 bases and the J segment 2 bases; nucleotides outside the gene matches: 10. CDR3 length: 14 residues. Germline V gene data show CDR1 as ENHRY and CDR2 as SYGVKD. The CDR3 here is CATTAGGSAYEQYF. The CDR3, as DNA: TGTGCCACCACTGCGGGGGGAAGCGCCTACGAGCAGTACTTC.

A few counts support this clone. The V and J genes are TRBV7-3 and TRBJ1-2; 7 bases agree with TRBD1. The CDR3 length is 13 residues. CDR1 and CDR2 from the germline V gene are SGHTA and FQGTGA. With 4 bases clipped from V and 7 bases from J, the junction kept 6 bases outside the gene matches. CDR3 nucleotides: TGTGCCAGCAGCTCCCAGACAGGGCTTGGCTACACCTTC. It is translated as CASSSQTGLGYTF.

This clone showed up just a few times. This rearrangement joins TRBV28 to TRBJ2-7; 8 nucleotides match TRBD1. The CDR3 consists of 13 residues. V shed 2 bases and J 3 bases; nucleotides not matched to a gene: 0. Germline values: CDR1 MDHEN, CDR2 SYDVKM. The CDR3 sequence is CASSLGTGYEQYF. The CDR3 region has the DNA TGTGCCAGCAGTTTAGGGACAGGCTACGAGCAGTACTTC.

This clone was counted once. The rearrangement joins TRBV6-5 to TRBJ2-1; D is possibly TRBD2 (5 bases). Between the trimmed V and J ends, which lost 5 bases and 2 bases, there was a span of 7 bases. There are 13 residues in the CDR3. Germline loops: CDR1 MNHEY, CDR2 SVGAGI. CDR3 amino acids: CASSSGPYNEQFF. For the CDR3, the DNA is TGTGCCAGCAGTAGCGGCCCCTACAATGAGCAGTTCTTC.

The chain combines TRBV6-6 with TRBJ2-5; 8 bases agree with TRBD1. Trimming took 2 bases from V and 4 from J; bases not matched to a gene: 6. This CDR3 is built from 15 residues. The germline gives CDR1 MNHNY, CDR2 SVGAGI (reference sequence). CDR3 sequence (DNA): TGTGCCAGCAGTTACGGGCAGGGGGCAAGAGAGACCCAGTACTTC. Its protein is CASSYGQGARETQYF.

The V and J genes are TRBV6-5 and TRBJ2-7; 11 bases fit TRBD1. CDR1 and CDR2 from the germline V gene are MNHEY and SVGAGI. V lost 2 bases and J lost 5; bases outside the gene matches: 5. CDR3 length: 15 amino acids. In DNA form, the CDR3 reads TGTGCCAGCAGTTACGCCGGGACAGGGGGTAACGAGCAGTACTTC. Amino acids: CASSYAGTGGNEQYF.

J is TRBJ1-2 and V is TRBV28; D is undetermined. The CDR3 covers 13 residues. Germline CDR1 and CDR2: MDHEN and SYDVKM. V was cut by 5 bases and J by 4 bases, with 11 bases left in between. The CDR3 region is CASSNIPGYGYTF. Written as DNA, the CDR3 is TGTGCCAGCAGTAACATACCGGGCTATGGCTACACCTTC.

This chain joins TRBV5-1 and TRBJ1-1; 7 bases fit TRBD1. With 3 bases clipped from V and 1 base from J, the junction kept 3 bases outside the gene matches. This CDR3 is built from 14 residues. The germline V gene has CDR1 SGHRS and CDR2 YFSETQ. DNA of the CDR3: TGCGCCAGCAGCTGGGGACAGAAGAACACTGAAGCTTTCTTT. This gives the protein CASSWGQKNTEAFF.

This clone has more than one count but fewer than ten. This chain joins TRBV7-8 and TRBJ2-7; a possible D gene is TRBD2 (5 bases). The ends were cut back, 6 bases at V and 4 bases at J, with 13 bases in the middle. The CDR3 length is 13 residues. Germline-derived CDR1 and CDR2 are SGHVS and FQNEAQ. The CDR3: CASRSPPGYEQYF. DNA for the CDR3: TGTGCCAGCAGGTCCCCCCCGGGATACGAGCAGTACTTC.

The gene calls are TRBV25-1 and TRBJ1-2, with a possible D match to TRBD1 (6 bases). The V and J ends lost 2 bases and 2 bases respectively, with 15 bases between them. The CDR3 sequence is 16 residues long. CDR1 and CDR2 from the germline V gene are MGHDK and SYGVNS. The CDR3 bases are TGTGCCAGCAGTGAAGGGTGGGGGCATCCGAACTATGGCTACACCTTC. Its protein is CASSEGWGHPNYGYTF.

The rearrangement joins TRBV6-6 to TRBJ1-6; D is undetermined. The CDR3 is made up of 14 amino acids. The V gene's germline CDR1 is MNHNY and CDR2 SVGAGI (reference sequence). V was trimmed by 4 bases and J by 7 bases, leaving 11 bases between them. The CDR3 nucleotides are TGTGCCAGCAGTTTTCCAGACGGGAATTCACCCCTCCACTTT. This gives the protein CASSFPDGNSPLHF.

This clone was recorded a few times. The chain employs TRBV2 and TRBJ2-1, with 7 bases lining up with TRBD2. The CDR3 runs 14 residues. J was trimmed by 7 bases and V by 7 bases; bases with no gene match: 10. Germline CDR1 and CDR2: SNHLY and FYNNEI. CDR3 DNA: TGTGCCAGCACGTCTAGCGGCTACACAAATGAGCAGTTCTTC. Translated: CASTSSGYTNEQFF.

The chain is built from TRBV2 and TRBJ2-5, with 10 bases identical to TRBD2. The CDR3 runs to 14 residues. Germline V CDR1 and CDR2: SNHLY, FYNNEI. J was trimmed by 5 bases and V by 7 bases; bases with no gene match: 7. This CDR3 reads CASISGGAGETQYF. Here the CDR3 DNA reads TGTGCCAGCATCAGCGGGGGGGCCGGGGAGACCCAGTACTTC.

The sample holds a few counts of this clone. This rearrangement joins TRBV2 to TRBJ2-2, with D perhaps matching TRBD1 (5 bases). With 8 bases removed from V and 2 bases from J, the gap between germline ends came to 15 bases. Germline CDR1 and CDR2: SNHLY and FYNNEI. The CDR3 is 15 residues long. The CDR3 is CASLRLRGNTGELFF. CDR3 coding DNA: TGTGCCAGCCTGCGGTTAAGGGGTAACACCGGGGAGCTGTTTTTT.

This clone occurred a few times. CDR3 loop: CATSRAGLAVSTDTQYF. The CDR3 coding sequence is TGTGCCACCAGCAGAGCGGGACTAGCGGTTAGCACAGATACGCAGTATTTT. The chain has TRBV15 and TRBJ2-3; 11 nucleotides align to TRBD2. The CDR3 runs to 17 residues. Germline-derived CDR1 and CDR2 are LNHNV and YYDKDF (reference sequence). V trimming: 1 base; J trimming: 0 bases; junction bases outside the gene matches: 3.